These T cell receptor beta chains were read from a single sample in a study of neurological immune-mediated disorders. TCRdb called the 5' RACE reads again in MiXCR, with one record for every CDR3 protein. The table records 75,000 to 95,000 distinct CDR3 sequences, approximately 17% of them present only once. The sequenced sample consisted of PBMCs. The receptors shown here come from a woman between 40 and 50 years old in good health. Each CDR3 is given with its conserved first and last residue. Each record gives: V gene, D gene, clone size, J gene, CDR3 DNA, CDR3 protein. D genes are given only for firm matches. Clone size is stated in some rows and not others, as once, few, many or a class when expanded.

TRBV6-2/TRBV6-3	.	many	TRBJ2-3	TGTGCCAGCAGTGAGCCTAGGGATACGCAGTATTTT	CASSEPRDTQYF
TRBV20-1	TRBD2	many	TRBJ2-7	TGCAGTGCTAGAGACCTTAGCGGGGTTACCTACGAGCAGTACTTC	CSARDLSGVTYEQYF
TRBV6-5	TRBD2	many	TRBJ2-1	TGTGCCAGCAGTTTAGGCCGGGGGGGTCACAATGAGCAGTTCTTC	CASSLGRGGHNEQFF
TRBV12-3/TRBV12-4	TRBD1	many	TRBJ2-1	TGTGCCAGCAGTCAGGTGGACAGGGAGCAGTTCTTC	CASSQVDREQFF
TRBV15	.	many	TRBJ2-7	TGTGCCACCAGCAGAGATTTTGGTCAGGAGTCCTACGAGCAGTACTTC	CATSRDFGQESYEQYF
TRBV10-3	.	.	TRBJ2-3	TGTGCCATCAGTGAGGGCGGGGATACGCAGTATTTT	CAISEGGDTQYF
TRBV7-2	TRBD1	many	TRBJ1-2	TGTGCCAGCAGCTTAGCCAACAGGGGAAATGGCTACACCTTC	CASSLANRGNGYTF
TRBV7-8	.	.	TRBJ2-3	TGTGCCAGCAGCCCCGCGTACACAGATACGCAGTATTTT	CASSPAYTDTQYF
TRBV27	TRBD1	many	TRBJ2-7	TGTGCCAGCAAACAGGGGGCGTCCGAGCAGTACTTC	CASKQGASEQYF
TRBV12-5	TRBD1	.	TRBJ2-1	TGTGCTAGTGGTTTGGTAGTGGGACAGGGCCCATGGGAGCAGTTCTTC	CASGLVVGQGPWEQFF
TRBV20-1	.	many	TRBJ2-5	TGCAGTGCTATTGGTCAAGAGACCCAGTACTTC	CSAIGQETQYF